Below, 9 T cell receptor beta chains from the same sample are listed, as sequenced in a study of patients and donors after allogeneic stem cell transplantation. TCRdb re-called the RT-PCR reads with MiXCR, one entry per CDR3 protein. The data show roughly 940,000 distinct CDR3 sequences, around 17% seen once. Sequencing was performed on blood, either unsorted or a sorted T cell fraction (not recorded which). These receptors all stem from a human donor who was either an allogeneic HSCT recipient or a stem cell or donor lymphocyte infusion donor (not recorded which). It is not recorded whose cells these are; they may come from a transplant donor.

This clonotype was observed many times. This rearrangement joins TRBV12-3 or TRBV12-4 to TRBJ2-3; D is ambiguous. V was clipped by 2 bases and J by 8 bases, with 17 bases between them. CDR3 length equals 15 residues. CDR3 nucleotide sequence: TGTGCCAGCAGTTTAAGTCGTAGCCGTCGGGTTACGCAGTATTTT. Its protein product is CASSLSRSRRVTQYF.

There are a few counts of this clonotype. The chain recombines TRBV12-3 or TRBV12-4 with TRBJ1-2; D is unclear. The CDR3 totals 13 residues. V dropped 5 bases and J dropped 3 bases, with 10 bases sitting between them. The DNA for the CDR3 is TGTGCCAGCAGTACGGACCTTTACTATGGCTACACCTTC. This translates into CASSTDLYYGYTF.

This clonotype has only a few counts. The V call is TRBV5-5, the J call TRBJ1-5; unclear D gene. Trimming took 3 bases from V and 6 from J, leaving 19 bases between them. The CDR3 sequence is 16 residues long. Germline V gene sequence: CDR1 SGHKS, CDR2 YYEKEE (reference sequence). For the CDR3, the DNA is TGTGCCAGCAGCTCCCGGTCTCCACTGTCGGGTCAGCCCCAGCATTTT. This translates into CASSSRSPLSGQPQHF.

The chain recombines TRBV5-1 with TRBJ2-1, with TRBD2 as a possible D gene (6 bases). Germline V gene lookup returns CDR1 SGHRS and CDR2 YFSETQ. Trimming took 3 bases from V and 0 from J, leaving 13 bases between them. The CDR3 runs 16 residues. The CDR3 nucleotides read TGCGCCAGCAGCTCCGGGACTGGGAGCTCCTACAATGAGCAGTTCTTC. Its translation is CASSSGTGSSYNEQFF.

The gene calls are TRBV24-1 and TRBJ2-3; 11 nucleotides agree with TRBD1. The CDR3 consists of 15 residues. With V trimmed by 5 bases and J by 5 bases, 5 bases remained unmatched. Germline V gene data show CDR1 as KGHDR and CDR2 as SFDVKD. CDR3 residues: CATSVGTGGEDTQYF. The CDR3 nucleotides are TGTGCCACCAGTGTAGGGACAGGGGGAGAAGATACGCAGTATTTT.

The CDR3 region is CATSRRQTDRGGYTF. CDR3 nucleotides: TGTGCCACCAGCAGAAGACAAACTGACAGGGGAGGCTACACCTTC. The chain has TRBV15 and TRBJ1-2; 8 positions agree with TRBD1. The CDR3 extends over 15 amino acids. The V gene end was trimmed by 2 bases and the J gene end by 8 bases; junction bases not matched to a gene: 10. CDR1 is LNHNV and CDR2 is YYDKDF in the germline V gene (reference sequence).

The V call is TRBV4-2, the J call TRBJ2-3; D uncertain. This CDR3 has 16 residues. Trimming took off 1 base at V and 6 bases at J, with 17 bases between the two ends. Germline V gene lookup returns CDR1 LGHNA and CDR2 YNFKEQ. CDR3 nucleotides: TGTGCCAGCAGCCAAGTCTCAGGAACGGTGGCCGATACGCAGTATTTT. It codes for CASSQVSGTVADTQYF.

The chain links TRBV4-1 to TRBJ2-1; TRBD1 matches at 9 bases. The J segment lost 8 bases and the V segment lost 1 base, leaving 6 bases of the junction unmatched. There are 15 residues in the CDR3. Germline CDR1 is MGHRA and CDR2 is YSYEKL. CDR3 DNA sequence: TGCGCCAGCAGCCAAGGGGGACAGGGTGTCTATGAGCAGTTCTTC. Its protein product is CASSQGGQGVYEQFF.

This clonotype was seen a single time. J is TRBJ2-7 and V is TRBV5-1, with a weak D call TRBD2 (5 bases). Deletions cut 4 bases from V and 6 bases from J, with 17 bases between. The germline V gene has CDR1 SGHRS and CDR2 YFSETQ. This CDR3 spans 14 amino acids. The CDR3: CASSAGLAPGEQYF. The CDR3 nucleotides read TGCGCCAGCAGCGCCGGACTGGCCCCAGGCGAGCAGTACTTC.